These 23 T cell receptor beta chains originate from one sample sequenced in a study of T cell responses to AZD1222 COVID-19 vaccine. TCRdb keeps only in-frame clones here, not all; method: immunoSEQ multiplex PCR. The sample carries about 100,000 clones, approximately 90% recorded once. This material consisted of peripheral blood, taken on day 0 of AZD1222 vaccination. The receptor set was obtained from an adult in good health.

The genes are TRBV19 and TRBJ1-2; no clear D gene. Germline CDR1 is LNHDA and CDR2 is SQIVND (reference sequence). Between the trimmed V and J ends, which lost 6 bases and 3 bases, there was a span of 8 bases. The CDR3 spans 12 residues. The CDR3: CASRPHDYGYTF. The DNA for the CDR3 is TGTGCCAGTAGGCCGCACGACTATGGCTACACCTTC.

This chain links TRBV19 with TRBJ1-4; the D is unclear. The germline CDR1 and CDR2 sequences are LNHDA and SQIVND (reference sequence). The CDR3 spans 13 residues. V lost 4 bases to trimming and J lost 5 bases, with 8 bases between them. The CDR3 here is CASSNGENEKLFF. In DNA form, the CDR3 reads TGTGCCAGTAGTAATGGGGAGAATGAAAAACTGTTTTTT.

V and J are TRBV6-5 and TRBJ1-2; possibly TRBD1 for D (5 bases). There are 13 residues in the CDR3. Germline values: CDR1 MNHEY, CDR2 SVGAGI. V was trimmed by 7 bases and J by 3 bases, leaving 12 bases between them. This CDR3 reads CASTQWGYYGYTF. Written as DNA, the CDR3 is TGTGCCAGCACCCAATGGGGGTACTATGGCTACACCTTC.

This clone appeared once. The chain joins TRBV12-3 or TRBV12-4 to TRBJ2-3; D remains ambiguous. Trimming removed 5 bases at V and 3 bases at J, with 6 bases between. The CDR3 extends over 12 amino acids. The CDR3 spells CASSLRTDTQYF. The CDR3 region has the DNA TGTGCCAGCAGTCTCAGAACAGATACGCAGTATTTT.

Regarding this clone: The same CDR3 arises from other DNA sequences in this sample as well. This sequence joins TRBV20-1 and TRBJ1-3; D is unresolved. The CDR3 totals 11 residues. Trimming removed 3 bases from V and 4 bases from J, with 4 bases in between. Germline V lookup: CDR1 DFQATT, CDR2 SNEGSKA (reference sequence). CDR3: CSASFGNTIYF. DNA for the CDR3: TGCAGTGCTAGTTTCGGAAACACCATATATTTT.

The chain carries TRBV11-3 and TRBJ2-3; the match to TRBD1 covers 8 bases. This CDR3 contains 15 residues. Germline V gene lookup returns CDR1 SGHNT and CDR2 YENEEA. The ends lost 5 bases at V and 3 bases at J; junction bases unmatched: 7. As DNA, the CDR3 is TGTGCCAGCAGCCGGGGACAGGTTAGGACAGATACGCAGTATTTT. Translating gives CASSRGQVRTDTQYF.

The V and J genes are TRBV6-1 and TRBJ1-4; 8 bases agree with TRBD1. Trimming at V came to 1 base and at J to 3 bases, leaving 7 bases not matched to a gene. CDR1 is MNHNS and CDR2 is SASEGT in the germline V gene. This CDR3 spans 17 amino acids. DNA for the CDR3: TGTGCCAGCAGTGAAGTGGACCAGGGGGCCGCTAATGAAAAACTGTTTTTT. It is translated as CASSEVDQGAANEKLFF.

V and J are TRBV19 and TRBJ1-5; D is unclear. Germline lookup yields CDR1 LNHDA and CDR2 SQIVND (reference sequence). This CDR3 has 14 amino acids. Trimming removed 5 bases from V and 1 base from J, with 9 bases in between. The CDR3 DNA reads TGTGCCAGTAGTCCTCGGGGAAGCAATCAGCCCCAGCATTTT. Residues: CASSPRGSNQPQHF.

The CDR3 region is CASSSGTRYGEQYF. CDR3 bases: TGTGCCAGCAGCTCCGGAACCCGCTATGGCGAGCAGTACTTC. V usage is TRBV9 and J usage is TRBJ2-7; D unclear. Germline CDR1 SGDLS, CDR2 YYNGEE. The CDR3 extends over 14 amino acids. V gave up 4 bases and J gave up 6 bases, with 17 bases separating them.

The chain joins TRBV7-9 to TRBJ1-2; D remains unclear. CDR3 size: 16 residues. Deletions cut 0 bases from V and 0 bases from J, with 11 bases between. CDR1 is SEHNR and CDR2 is FQNEAQ in the germline V gene (reference sequence). As DNA, the CDR3 is TGTGCCAGCAGCTTAGCGGGCCAGCCGCCTAACTATGGCTACACCTTC. This gives the protein CASSLAGQPPNYGYTF.

This clone was detected once. The chain couples TRBV12-3 or TRBV12-4 to TRBJ2-7; no firm D call. The CDR3 sequence is 13 residues long. V lost 7 bases and J lost 4, with 14 bases in between. This CDR3 is CASKYSRDYEQYF. In DNA form, the CDR3 reads TGTGCCAGCAAGTACAGCCGTGATTACGAGCAGTACTTC.

This clone was observed a few times. The chain uses TRBV11-2 and TRBJ2-1; unclear D gene. There are 11 residues in the CDR3. Germline CDR1 and CDR2: SGHAT and FQNNGV. The V gene lost 5 bases and the J gene lost 8 bases, with 7 bases spanning the gap. Here the CDR3 reads CASSTVDEQFF. The CDR3 DNA sequence: TGTGCCAGCAGCACCGTCGATGAGCAGTTCTTC. The whole variable domain, remainder taken from reference TRBV11-2 and TRBJ2-1, is EAGVAQSPRYKIIEKRQSVAFWCNPISGHATLYWYQQILGQGPKLLIQFQNNGVVDDSQLPKDRFSAERLKGVDSTLKIQPAKLEDSAVYLCASSTVDEQFFGPGTRLTVL.

As to this clone: Mismatch with germline at one junction end may stem from a read error. The rearrangement uses TRBV7-9 and TRBJ1-2; D call uncertain. Germline V gene sequence: CDR1 SEHNR, CDR2 FQNEAQ (reference sequence). The CDR3 has 8 residues. The CDR3 region is CASSPVLF. CDR3 in DNA: TGTGCCAGCAGCCCCGTACTCTTC.

The rearrangement joins TRBV3-1 (or the pseudogene TRBV3-2) to TRBJ2-7, with unresolved D. This CDR3 has 13 amino acids. The V end lost 0 bases, the J end lost 4 bases, and 7 bases lay between the germline ends. Germline CDR1 and CDR2: LGHDT and YNNKEL (reference sequence). CDR3 loop: CASSQEASYEQYF. The CDR3 DNA is TGTGCCAGCAGCCAAGAAGCCAGTTACGAGCAGTACTTC.

This chain connects TRBV28 to TRBJ1-2; 11 bases match TRBD1. Trimming cost V 6 bases and J 1 base; bases outside gene matches: 10. Germline CDR1 is MDHEN and CDR2 is SYDVKM. The CDR3 loop spans 17 amino acids. The CDR3 coding sequence is TGTGCCAGCAGGGGCGGACAGGGGGCGAAAAGTAACTATGGCTACACCTTC. Residues: CASRGGQGAKSNYGYTF.

V gene TRBV2 combines with J gene TRBJ2-2, with D possibly TRBD2 on 6 matching bases. Trimming cost V 5 bases and J 0 bases, with 19 bases left between them. CDR3 size: 18 residues. Germline V lookup: CDR1 SNHLY, CDR2 FYNNEI. The CDR3 is CASSTTRGLSPNTGELFF. CDR3 nucleotide sequence: TGTGCCAGCAGTACGACTAGAGGGTTATCCCCGAACACCGGGGAGCTGTTTTTT.

The chain is built from TRBV11-3 and TRBJ2-2; no definite D call. V shed 2 bases and J shed 4 bases, with 5 bases lying between them. Germline CDR1 SGHNT, CDR2 YENEEA. The CDR3 contains 13 residues. The DNA for the CDR3 is TGTGCCAGCAGCTTATCTGGCACCGGGGAGCTGTTTTTT. It is translated as CASSLSGTGELFF.

Written as DNA, the CDR3 is TGTGCCAGCAGTGAACCCGGAAACCCCGGGGGCTACACCTTC. Translating it yields CASSEPGNPGGYTF. J is TRBJ1-2 and V is TRBV6-1; D unclear. Germline lookup yields CDR1 MNHNS and CDR2 SASEGT. The CDR3 runs 14 residues. The V end was cut by 2 bases, the J end by 8 bases, with 15 bases between.

This chain connects TRBV24-1 to TRBJ2-2; D perhaps matches TRBD2 (5 bases). The V end was cut by 7 bases, the J end by 5 bases, with 7 bases between. The CDR3 totals 12 residues. Per the germline V gene, CDR1 is KGHDR and CDR2 is SFDVKD. In DNA, the CDR3 is TGTGCCACCAGGACGGGAACCGGGGAGCTGTTTTTT. Its protein product is CATRTGTGELFF.

The V and J genes are TRBV3-1 (or the pseudogene TRBV3-2) and TRBJ1-6, with D possibly TRBD1 on 5 matching bases. Trimming shortened V by 6 bases and J by 5 bases, and 8 bases separated the two germline ends. The CDR3 extends over 13 amino acids. Germline lookup yields CDR1 LGHDT and CDR2 YNNKEL (reference sequence). CDR3 residues: CASSQDNNSPLHF. CDR3 nucleotides: TGTGCCAGCAGTCAGGACAATAATTCACCCCTCCACTTT.

The chain recombines TRBV6-5 with TRBJ1-6; weak D call: TRBD1 (6 bases). The germline V gene has CDR1 MNHEY and CDR2 SVGAGI. V lost 4 bases to trimming and J lost 14 bases, with 18 bases between them. CDR3 size: 14 residues. The DNA of the CDR3 is TGTGCCAGCAGTTCCCGGACAGCCCAGTGGGCCCTCCACTTT. This translates into CASSSRTAQWALHF.

The rearrangement joins TRBV29-1 to TRBJ2-7; 9 bases match TRBD1. The germline V gene encodes CDR1 SQVTM and CDR2 ANQGSEA. After removal of 6 bases from V and 2 bases from J, the junction contained 5 bases not matched to a gene. The CDR3 has 13 residues. CDR3 loop: CSVRGDRAYEQYF. Written as DNA, the CDR3 is TGCAGCGTGCGAGGGGACAGGGCCTACGAGCAGTACTTC.

J is TRBJ2-7 and V is TRBV6-2 or TRBV6-3, with D uncertain. The CDR3 loop spans 12 amino acids. Germline assignment: CDR1 MNHEY and CDR2 SVGEGT. V lost 4 bases to trimming and J lost 3 bases, with 7 bases between them. The CDR3 loop reads CASSSSFYEQYF. DNA for the CDR3: TGTGCCAGCAGTTCCTCCTTCTACGAGCAGTACTTC.